The 5 T cell receptor beta chains given below trace back to one sample, sequenced in a study of molecular identifiers for immune sequencing clone quantification. Each CDR3 protein gets one entry after TCRdb re-called the PCR reads with MiXCR. The sample carries about half a million distinct CDR3 sequences, around 25% recorded once. Sequencing used naive CD8+ T cells from blood, with Jurkat cell RNA spiked in. This sample's subset: FACS-sorted CD8+CD4-CCR7+CD45RA+ naive T cells. The source of these receptors is a human donor in good health. Some libraries in this study had Jurkat cell RNA spiked in.

This clonotype was seen repeatedly, ten times or more. The chain combines TRBV20-1 with TRBJ2-3; 15 bases map to TRBD2. The CDR3 covers 20 residues. CDR1 is DFQATT and CDR2 is SNEGSKA in the germline V gene (reference sequence). Trimming removed 4 bases from V and 4 bases from J; junction bases left unmatched: 18. CDR3 residues: CSANNLPGLAGGHAADTQYF. In nucleotides, the CDR3 is TGCAGTGCTAACAATTTACCGGGACTAGCGGGAGGCCATGCAGCAGATACGCAGTATTTT.

A word on this clonotype: A junction boundary mismatches the germline segment, possibly from a read error. The chain combines TRBV29-1 with TRBJ2-1, with TRBD1 as a possible D gene (6 bases). Germline assignment: CDR1 SQVTM and CDR2 ANQGSEA. CDR3 length equals 16 residues. The CDR3 DNA sequence: TGCGGCGTTGAGCGTTTAGTGACAGGTAGGGGGAATGAGCAGTTCTTC. Protein sequence: CGVERLVTGRGNEQFF.

CDR3: CASSPGARSGVDTQYF. CDR3 DNA sequence: TGTGCCAGTAGTCCAGGGGCGCGGAGTGGGGTGGATACGCAGTATTTT. This chain uses TRBV19 with TRBJ2-3; the D gene is possibly TRBD1 (6 bases). The CDR3 consists of 16 residues. Trimming took off 5 bases at V and 6 bases at J, with 21 bases between the two ends. Germline V CDR1 and CDR2: LNHDA, SQIVND (reference sequence).

The J gene is TRBJ2-3, the V gene TRBV15; no clear D gene. V lost 3 bases to trimming and J lost 10 bases, with 23 bases between them. CDR3 length: 16 residues. CDR1 LNHNV and CDR2 YYDKDF come from the germline V gene (reference sequence). The CDR3 is CATSSPPSLGTDPQYF. CDR3 sequence (DNA): TGTGCCACCAGCAGTCCTCCCTCTTTGGGCACCGATCCGCAGTATTTT.

This clonotype has just a few counts. This chain uses TRBV6-2 or TRBV6-3 with TRBJ2-2, with 7 bases that match TRBD2. J gave up 4 bases and V 3 bases, and 2 bases lay outside the gene matches. This CDR3 region has 14 residues. Per the germline V gene, CDR1 is MNHEY and CDR2 is SVGEGT. CDR3 nucleotide sequence: TGTGCCAGCAGTTATGGCGGGGGCACCGGGGAGCTGTTTTTT. Translated, it gives CASSYGGGTGELFF.